This TCR beta chain was sequenced for a study of beta chain features in type 1 diabetes (dated by TCRdb to the late 2010s). Describing the broader study: Patients and healthy donors did not differ in mean age, gender distribution, total cell number or subset yield. A total of 90 million to 130 million sorted cells were examined across all samples, and a strong correlation was observed between cell number per subset and RNA yield. The study compared the TCRB repertoires of sorted circulating CD4+ T cell subsets in recently diagnosed type 1 diabetes patients with those in matched healthy donors. Whereas all 30 or so donors provided naive and central memory subsets, regulatory and stem cell-like memory subsets were isolated from just 8 patients and roughly 8 healthy donors. Broader findings and caveats from the paper: Because small numbers of individuals were included in the HLA sub-analyses, any influence of HLA type on TCRB rearrangement was left unresolved. The naive, central memory and regulatory TCRB repertoires appeared to resemble one another more closely among patients than among healthy donors. Shorter templates might have been favored by PCR, but patient and control samples were amplified and corrected together, so both groups would have been affected equally by any skew. At VDJ recombination sites, type 1 diabetes patients had fewer insertions and more deleted nucleotides, which implies abnormalities in thymic rearrangement. Type 1 diabetes patients showed a moderate but significant shortening of TCRB CDR3 length in all four CD4+ subsets. Sequencing cDNA rather than genomic DNA could over-represent highly expressing activated cells, although activation and CD3 levels did not differ between groups.

Concerning this clone: Its antigen is still unknown. Base-call qualities are not available, and no considerably larger clone is one nucleotide away.

Its CDR3 holds 13 amino acids, cysteine through phenylalanine. The CDR3 DNA has 39 bases and is translated from base 1. CDR1 is given as SQVTM and CDR2 as ANQGSEA, both from the germline V gene. The trim is 7 bases for V and 0 bases for J, with a gap of 12 bases between the germline ends. The entire isolated RNA was reverse transcribed using the High Capacity cDNA Reverse Transcription Kit, and thus expressed TCRB transcripts were sequenced. Deep immunoSEQ sequencing was performed on naive, central memory and regulatory T cell samples, with an average of roughly 3.3 million total reads per sample. After sorted cells were lysed in RLT buffer, RNA was extracted with DNase-treated RNeasy Micro or Mini kits, with the choice depending on cell number. Each cell subset was processed separately to prevent cross-contamination, with patient and healthy donor samples processed together. The immunoSEQ multiplex PCR was used to amplify TCRB sequences from cDNA, yielding 87-bp fragments that span the CDR3 region. Amplicons were sequenced on the Illumina HiSeq platform. The authors processed their data as follows. PCR bias was computationally corrected using synthetic template baselines, reads within Hamming distance 2 were collapsed, and singletons that could not be merged were discarded. By aligning reads against IMGT, V, D and J genes, CDR3 length, and insertions or deletions at six rearrangement sites were assigned. Within each subset, clonotype counts were normalized to the number of sorted cells before true diversity and Gini coefficients were calculated with the tcR R package. The overlap coefficient, calculated on TCRB nucleotide sequences, was used to quantify repertoire sharing. Out-of-frame TCRB sequences from naive cells were analyzed as a proxy for the pre-selection repertoire. The clones in this table, taken by TCRdb from immuneACCESS, are in-frame only. Not every clone is retained; where verified, under half of the shortfall comes from an unresolved V gene, and the cause of the rest is unknown. V and J calls plus clone size are reproduced from that table; the DNA served to infer D and trimming. The sample table records under 450,000 clones; about 15% of these occur just once. Approximately 0.038% of the sample is held by the ten biggest clonotypes.

Each donor gave one peripheral blood draw, approximately 110 mL on average, collected into heparinised tubes. Using a panel that included CD45RO, CCR7, CD25, CD127, CD95 and CD27, naive, central memory, regulatory and stem cell-like memory CD4+ T cells were sorted on a BD FACSAria II. Every sorted population had a purity above 95%. PBMCs were isolated immediately by Lymphoprep density gradient centrifugation and stained directly without culture. Samples were stained and sorted in pairs, with one healthy donor and one patient per experiment, so that batch effects were minimized. The V gene is TRBV29-1 and the J gene is TRBJ1-2; the D gene cannot be resolved reliably. The receptor comes from a young man in good health. Input material: naive CD4+ T cells from blood. This sample's cell subset or site label indicates: true naive CD4+ T cells. The CDR3 region: CSASGGTNYGYTF. The sequence in DNA is TGCAGCGCATCGGGTGGGACTAACTATGGCTACACCTTC.